One sample yielded the 29 T cell receptor beta chains listed below, sequenced in a study of shared clonotypes between healthy human individuals. TCRdb's table, derived via immunoSEQ multiplex PCR, lists solely in-frame clones and lacks some. The sample lists a few million clones, roughly 90% occurring once. The sample taken for sequencing was naive CD4+ T cells from PBMCs. Subset described: CD45RA+ positively selected. Every receptor here comes from a young man in good health. Some clones in this sample may be carry-over from other donors' samples.

The table lists this clone with a count of one. The same CDR3 can be traced to other DNA sequences in this sample. The chain combines TRBV28 with TRBJ2-6, with 11 bases lining up with TRBD1. The CDR3 is made up of 17 amino acids. J was trimmed by 1 base and V by 4 bases; bases with no gene match: 3. Germline-derived CDR1 and CDR2 are MDHEN and SYDVKM. CDR3 region: CASSSGTGGSGANVLTF. CDR3 bases: TGTGCCAGCAGTTCCGGGACAGGGGGGTCTGGGGCCAACGTCCTGACTTTC.

This clone has a single count. This CDR3 is also generated by other DNA sequences in the sample. The chain couples TRBV19 to TRBJ1-2; a weak D match, TRBD1 (5 bases). The CDR3 spans 13 residues. With 3 bases removed from V and 8 bases from J, the gap between germline ends came to 13 bases. CDR1 is LNHDA, CDR2 SQIVND, per germline (reference sequence). This CDR3 reads CASSINGGSGYTF. For the CDR3, the DNA is TGTGCCAGTAGTATTAATGGGGGATCCGGCTACACCTTC.

This rearrangement joins TRBV27 to TRBJ2-1, with D uncertain. The V end lost 1 base, the J end lost 1 base, and 11 bases lay between the germline ends. The germline V gene encodes CDR1 MNHEY and CDR2 SMNVEV (reference sequence). There are 16 residues in the CDR3. CDR3 bases: TGTGCCAGCAGTTTATTGGCGGTCGGTTCCTACAATGAGCAGTTCTTC. Residues: CASSLLAVGSYNEQFF.

The CDR3 DNA reads as TGTGCCAGCAGGGACCTCGGTAATACGCAGTATTTT. Protein sequence: CASRDLGNTQYF. The gene calls are TRBV7-8 and TRBJ2-3; D is unresolved. This CDR3 region has 12 residues. Deletions cut 6 bases from V and 7 bases from J, with 11 bases between. Germline CDR1 reads SGHVS; CDR2 reads FQNEAQ.

V gene TRBV20-1 combines with J gene TRBJ2-4; D gene ambiguous. The CDR3 is 11 residues long. Trimming cost V 4 bases and J 16 bases, with 17 bases left between them. Per the germline V gene, CDR1 is DFQATT and CDR2 is SNEGSKA (reference sequence). The CDR3: CSATDTGEVYF. The CDR3 nucleotides read TGCAGTGCTACTGACACCGGAGAAGTCTACTTC.

This clone was detected only once. V usage is TRBV28 and J usage is TRBJ1-4, with TRBD1 as a possible D gene (6 bases). Germline V gene data show CDR1 as MDHEN and CDR2 as SYDVKM. The V gene lost 5 bases and the J gene lost 4 bases, with 14 bases spanning the gap. The CDR3 runs 15 residues. CDR3 sequence (DNA): TGTGCCAGCAGTCCACAGGGTGAGGGTAATGAAAAACTGTTTTTT. Translating gives CASSPQGEGNEKLFF.

V is TRBV5-4 and J is TRBJ2-5; D perhaps matches TRBD1 (7 bases). The germline gives CDR1 SGHNT, CDR2 YYREEE (reference sequence). The CDR3 consists of 18 residues. Trimming took 1 base from V and 5 from J, leaving 24 bases between them. CDR3 in amino acids: CASSLPGQVGGVRETQYF. CDR3 sequence (DNA): TGTGCCAGCAGCTTGCCCGGACAGGTCGGGGGAGTTAGGGAGACCCAGTACTTC.

V and J are TRBV11-3 and TRBJ2-2; 7 nucleotides agree with TRBD2. Losses at the gene ends were 2 bases for V and 6 bases for J; bases not matched to a gene: 3. CDR1 and CDR2 (germline): SGHNT, YENEEA. The CDR3 contains 14 residues. The CDR3 DNA is TGTGCCAGCAGCTTACGCGGGGGAGCCGGGGAGCTGTTTTTT. As protein: CASSLRGGAGELFF.

This clone was detected only once. The J gene is TRBJ2-3, the V gene TRBV5-1; a possible D gene is TRBD2 (5 bases). V was cut by 3 bases and J by 2 bases, with 13 bases left in between. Germline CDR1 is SGHRS and CDR2 is YFSETQ. The CDR3 extends over 15 amino acids. The CDR3, as DNA: TGCGCCAGCAGCTCTCCGGGATCTCACACAGATACGCAGTATTTT. Amino acid sequence: CASSSPGSHTDTQYF. The complete variable domain, with remaining parts taken from reference TRBV5-1 and TRBJ2-3, reads KAGVTQTPRYLIKTRGQQVTLSCSPISGHRSVSWYQQTPGQGLQFLFEYFSETQRNKGNFPGRFSGRQFSNSRSEMNVSTLELGDSALYLCASSSPGSHTDTQYFGPGTRLTVL.

The J gene is TRBJ2-3, the V gene TRBV28; D is perhaps TRBD1 (7 bases). Trimming took 6 bases from V and 2 from J, leaving 15 bases between them. This CDR3 is 15 amino acids long. Germline V lookup: CDR1 MDHEN, CDR2 SYDVKM. The CDR3 spells CASREGQLYTDTQYF. As DNA, the CDR3 is TGTGCCAGCAGGGAGGGACAGCTTTACACAGATACGCAGTATTTT.

V gene TRBV7-3 combines with J gene TRBJ2-7, with D uncertain. Germline V gene sequence: CDR1 SGHTA, CDR2 FQGTGA. The CDR3 covers 13 residues. Between the trimmed V and J ends, which lost 3 bases and 4 bases, there was a span of 10 bases. In DNA, the CDR3 is TGTGCCAGCAGCTTTAACAATAGGTACGAGCAGTACTTC. Translating it yields CASSFNNRYEQYF.

In its sample, this clone was seen a few times. J is TRBJ2-7 and V is TRBV5-1, with D possibly TRBD2 on 6 matching bases. V lost 0 bases, J lost 6 bases, and 13 bases lay in between. CDR3 length: 14 amino acids. From germline, CDR1 is SGHRS and CDR2 YFSETQ. Written as DNA, the CDR3 is TGCGCCAGCAGCTTGGAGGACTACTCGGGCGAGCAGTACTTC. Translated, it gives CASSLEDYSGEQYF.

The J gene is TRBJ2-1, the V gene TRBV6-5, with TRBD2 identical over 8 bases. This CDR3 has 15 amino acids. With V trimmed by 6 bases and J by 2 bases, 6 bases remained unmatched. Per germline, CDR1 MNHEY and CDR2 SVGAGI. The CDR3: CASRLAGLAYNEQFF. DNA for the CDR3: TGTGCCAGCAGGCTGGCGGGACTAGCCTACAATGAGCAGTTCTTC.

The V gene is TRBV11-2, the J gene TRBJ2-7; D is unclear. CDR1 and CDR2 from the germline V gene are SGHAT and FQNNGV. V gave up 4 bases and J gave up 0 bases, with 13 bases separating them. The CDR3 sequence is 15 residues long. The CDR3 reads CASSSELARSYEQYF. CDR3 bases: TGTGCCAGCAGCTCCGAATTGGCCCGCTCCTACGAGCAGTACTTC.

This chain joins TRBV5-1 and TRBJ2-1; 8 bases fit TRBD2. Germline CDR1 reads SGHRS; CDR2 reads YFSETQ. The CDR3 extends over 19 amino acids. V dropped 2 bases and J dropped 0; count of bases not matched to a gene: 13. CDR3 nucleotides: TGCGCCAGCAGCTTTCGGGCGGGAGGCCCTTACCGCTCCTACAATGAGCAGTTCTTC. Residues: CASSFRAGGPYRSYNEQFF.

V and J are TRBV25-1 and TRBJ2-3; no clear D. Trimming removed 9 bases at V and 2 bases at J, with 12 bases between. This CDR3 spans 13 amino acids. Germline V lookup: CDR1 MGHDK, CDR2 SYGVNS. CDR3 sequence: CASSTVHTDTQYF. CDR3 DNA: TGTGCCAGTTCGACTGTCCACACAGATACGCAGTATTTT.

The CDR3 coding sequence is TGCGCCAGCAGCTTGGGGGCGCGGGAGGGCCTCTACGAGCAGTACTTC. Translation gives CASSLGAREGLYEQYF. This chain connects TRBV5-1 to TRBJ2-7; TRBD2 aligns across 9 bases. CDR1 is SGHRS, CDR2 YFSETQ, per germline. V was pared by 0 bases and J by 3 bases, with 7 bases of the junction left unmatched. The CDR3 has 16 amino acids.

This chain uses TRBV7-2 with TRBJ1-1; the D gene is possibly TRBD1 (6 bases). Trimming removed 2 bases from V and 6 bases from J, with 13 bases in between. The CDR3 is 14 amino acids. Germline CDR1 reads SGHTA; CDR2 reads FQGNSA. DNA for the CDR3: TGTGCCAGCAGCTTATTACAGGGTCGCGCTGAAGCTTTCTTT. Translation: CASSLLQGRAEAFF.

The chain links TRBV27 to TRBJ1-4; 7 nucleotides agree with TRBD1. V lost 8 bases, J lost 5 bases, and 23 bases stayed unmatched. Germline V gene data show CDR1 as MNHEY and CDR2 as SMNVEV (reference sequence). The CDR3 has 19 residues. The CDR3 nucleotides read TGTGCCAGCCCCCCTATATTGAGGGACAGTGGGGCCTTAAATGAAAAACTGTTTTTT. Protein sequence: CASPPILRDSGALNEKLFF. Full variable domain (rest looked up from reference TRBV27 and TRBJ1-4): EAQVTQNPRYLITVTGKKLTVTCSQNMNHEYMSWYRQDPGLGLRQIYYSMNVEVTDKGDVPEGYKVSRKEKRNFPLILESPSPNQTSLYFCASPPILRDSGALNEKLFFGSGTQLSVL.

The genes are TRBV6-6 and TRBJ1-5; D remains unclear. There are 13 residues in the CDR3. Trimming removed 4 bases at V and 5 bases at J, with 9 bases between. Germline V gene data show CDR1 as MNHNY and CDR2 as SVGAGI (reference sequence). CDR3 nucleotide sequence: TGTGCCAGCAGTTTGTTATCGGATCAGCCCCAGCATTTT. Translated, it gives CASSLLSDQPQHF.

The chain has TRBV5-4 and TRBJ2-7; D might be TRBD2 (6 bases). Germline-derived CDR1 and CDR2 are SGHNT and YYREEE (reference sequence). Trimming cost V 0 bases and J 5 bases, with 18 bases left between them. The CDR3 has 16 amino acids. CDR3 amino acids: CASSLGSARGSHEQYF. The CDR3 nucleotides are TGTGCCAGCAGCTTGGGGTCAGCGCGGGGAAGCCACGAGCAGTACTTC.

The chain uses TRBV4-1 and TRBJ2-3, with TRBD2 as a possible D gene (6 bases). The germline V gene has CDR1 MGHRA and CDR2 YSYEKL. There are 14 residues in the CDR3. V was clipped by 0 bases and J by 10 bases, with 14 bases between them. CDR3 amino acids: CASSQDAIAVAQYF. CDR3 DNA sequence: TGCGCCAGCAGCCAAGATGCCATAGCGGTAGCGCAGTATTTT.

This clone showed up just once. The chain has TRBV4-3 and TRBJ1-5; D is ambiguous. Germline V gene lookup returns CDR1 LGHNA and CDR2 YSLEER. Between the trimmed V and J ends, which lost 0 bases and 2 bases, there was a span of 14 bases. The CDR3 loop spans 17 amino acids. The DNA for the CDR3 is TGCGCCAGCAGCCAAGAGGTTGGCAGGTCCCGCAATCAGCCCCAGCATTTT. Protein: CASSQEVGRSRNQPQHF.

In its sample, this clone was seen once. The chain couples TRBV28 to TRBJ2-7; D unclear. The germline V gene has CDR1 MDHEN and CDR2 SYDVKM. Trimming pared 6 bases from V and 1 base from J, leaving 16 bases between. The CDR3 has 15 amino acids. CDR3 nucleotide sequence: TGTGCCAGCAGACCCTCTGATCTATCGTCCTACGAGCAGTACTTC. It specifies CASRPSDLSSYEQYF.

A note on this clone: This sample also contains other DNA sequences that code for the same CDR3. J is TRBJ2-2 and V is TRBV28, with D unresolved. The germline V gene has CDR1 MDHEN and CDR2 SYDVKM. Between the trimmed V and J ends, which lost 3 bases and 7 bases, there was a span of 3 bases. The CDR3 contains 11 residues. Here the CDR3 DNA reads TGTGCCAGCAGTTTTCTCGGGGAGCTGTTTTTT. Amino acid sequence: CASSFLGELFF.

CDR3 amino acids: CASSSSFTGGLSEAFF. CDR3 coding DNA: TGTGCCAGCAGTTCATCTTTCACAGGGGGCTTGTCTGAAGCTTTCTTT. V usage is TRBV27 and J usage is TRBJ1-1, with 9 bases lining up with TRBD1. V was pared by 4 bases and J by 6 bases, with 12 bases of the junction left unmatched. The CDR3 is 16 residues long. Germline-derived CDR1 and CDR2 are MNHEY and SMNVEV (reference sequence).

This chain joins TRBV6-1 and TRBJ1-5, with TRBD1 identical over 7 bases. This CDR3 contains 15 residues. The V gene end was trimmed by 5 bases and the J gene end by 7 bases; junction bases not matched to a gene: 11. Germline assignment: CDR1 MNHNS and CDR2 SASEGT. The CDR3 is CASSSEGQAWQPQHF. As DNA, the CDR3 is TGTGCCAGCAGTAGCGAAGGACAGGCCTGGCAGCCCCAGCATTTT.

V gene TRBV9 combines with J gene TRBJ2-3; tentatively, D is TRBD2 (5 bases). V shed 2 bases and J shed 7 bases, with 14 bases lying between them. This CDR3 has 14 amino acids. CDR1 and CDR2 (germline): SGDLS, YYNGEE. The CDR3 is CASSVGPLGNTQYF. CDR3 nucleotides: TGTGCCAGCAGCGTCGGGCCACTAGGAAATACGCAGTATTTT.

The V gene is TRBV6-1, the J gene TRBJ2-7; D may be TRBD1 or TRBD2 (5 bases each). The V end lost 8 bases, the J end lost 7 bases, and 21 bases lay between the germline ends. The CDR3 extends over 14 amino acids. Germline V lookup: CDR1 MNHNS, CDR2 SASEGT. DNA of the CDR3: TGTGCCAGCGGGGCCGGGATCCCTCCTGGGGAGCAGTACTTC. Its protein product is CASGAGIPPGEQYF.